This entry concerns a single TCR beta chain. Its antigen remains unknown. This CDR3 is built from 12 residues. The ends were cut back, 6 bases at V and 8 bases at J, with 11 bases in the middle. Germline-derived CDR1 and CDR2 are LNHDA and SQIVND (reference sequence). The sample originates from a study of CD8+ T cells in alopecia areata. Study-wide results and limits: Patients shared TCRs less clearly than mice did, possibly owing to HLA. Clonality exceeded that of normal scalp in lesional scalp, most notably in alopecia totalis/universalis.

CD4+ and CD8+ T cells were sorted from PBMCs stained for CD3, CD4 and CD8. Sequencing templates came from extracted RNA that was reverse transcribed into cDNA. TCRdb's table, derived via immunoSEQ multiplex PCR, lists solely in-frame clones and lacks some. Of about 180,000 clones listed, around 50% are singletons. This TCR was sampled from a human donor with alopecia areata. The J gene is TRBJ2-1, the V gene TRBV19, with D uncertain. Source: CD4+ T cells sorted from blood, taken at week 0. CDR3: CASRDPVHEQFF. The CDR3 coding sequence is TGTGCCAGTAGGGACCCCGTCCATGAGCAGTTCTTC.